A single sample gave rise to the 10 T cell receptor beta chains below, sequenced in a study of monozygotic twins with inflammatory bowel disease. TCRdb reprocessed the 5' RACE reads; each CDR3 protein has one entry and no DNA is given. The sample's table shows about 210,000 distinct CDR3 sequences. The sample consisted of blood. These TCRs come from a human donor with ulcerative colitis or Crohn's disease, or a healthy co-twin of an affected twin (not recorded which).

The gene calls are TRBV20-1 and TRBJ2-5; as DNA is missing, the TRBD2 call by TCRdb cannot be tested. The CDR3 is 12 amino acids. CDR1 DFQATT and CDR2 SNEGSKA come from the germline V gene (reference sequence). CDR3 amino acids: CSARDLQETQYF.

The chain has TRBV20-1 and TRBJ2-1. Germline CDR1 reads DFQATT; CDR2 reads SNEGSKA (reference sequence). The CDR3 runs to 15 residues. The CDR3 sequence is CSAGSGSSSYNEQFF.

The chain employs TRBV5-6 and TRBJ2-1; TCRdb names TRBD1, which stays unverified in the absence of DNA. Per the germline V gene, CDR1 is SGHDT and CDR2 is YYEEEE. This CDR3 region has 15 residues. The CDR3 loop reads CASSLGDPKGNEQFF.

CDR3 protein: CASSFGARRRNTEAFF. V is TRBV27 and J is TRBJ1-1. This CDR3 is built from 16 residues. CDR1 MNHEY and CDR2 SMNVEV come from the germline V gene (reference sequence).

The V and J genes are TRBV24-1 and TRBJ1-5. There are 15 residues in the CDR3. CDR1 and CDR2 (germline): KGHDR, SFDVKD. This chain's CDR3 is CATSDPKNKHQPQHF.

J is TRBJ1-6 and V is TRBV2; lacking DNA, the TRBD1 call made by TCRdb goes unchecked. The CDR3 is 16 amino acids. Germline lookup yields CDR1 SNHLY and CDR2 FYNNEI. The CDR3 reads CASSGQGELGNSPLHF. Full variable domain (outside the CDR3, taken from reference TRBV2 and TRBJ1-6): EPEVTQTPSHQVTQMGQEVILRCVPISNHLYFYWYRQILGQKVEFLVSFYNNEISEKSEIFDDQFSVERPDGSNFTLKIRSTKLEDSAMYFCASSGQGELGNSPLHFGNGTRLTVT.

This rearrangement joins TRBV12-3 or TRBV12-4 to TRBJ1-6; TCRdb picks TRBD1, but there is no DNA to check that call. This CDR3 has 13 amino acids. The CDR3 region is CASTSGDNSPLHF.

The J gene is TRBJ1-1, the V gene TRBV20-1. The CDR3 has 15 amino acids. Germline values: CDR1 DFQATT, CDR2 SNEGSKA (reference sequence). CDR3 sequence: CSAQTGGDPRTEAFF.

The rearrangement links TRBV6-6 to TRBJ2-2. The CDR3 is made up of 11 amino acids. The germline V gene has CDR1 MNHNY and CDR2 SVGAGI (reference sequence). The CDR3 is CASRESGELFF.

The gene calls are TRBV20-1 and TRBJ2-7; checking the TCRdb D call of TRBD1 is not possible without DNA. The CDR3 covers 13 residues. Germline CDR1 is DFQATT and CDR2 is SNEGSKA (reference sequence). This chain's CDR3 is CSAKDRAALEQYF.